This entry concerns a single T cell receptor beta chain. Its antigen is unknown. The data were obtained in a study of T-cell memory formation after mild COVID-19. Points from the study as a whole: In pre-infection memory, a portion of responding clones appeared, which suggested that cross-reactive memory joined. Balance between CD4 and CD8 was seen in clones contracting day 15 to 85, and a CD4+ lean was seen in later expanders.

Barcoded TCR alpha and TCR beta cDNA libraries with UMIs came from 5'RACE using constant-segment primers. TCRdb analysed the 5' RACE reads with MiXCR anew, one entry per CDR3 protein. The sample shows under 300,000 distinct CDR3 sequences, around 10% of them seen only once. The CDR3 sequence is 12 residues long. V lost 2 bases and J lost 8, with 6 bases in between. Germline V gene data show CDR1 as MDHEN and CDR2 as SYDVKM. The gene calls are TRBV28 and TRBJ2-2; no clear D gene. Sequencing was carried out using PBMCs or a T cell subset sorted from them (not recorded which). The TCR originated in a man aged 18 to 29 who had mild COVID-19 (a few samples of this study predate the infection). Cell type and time point are not known. CDR3: CASSLAVGELFF. DNA for the CDR3: TGTGCCAGCAGTTTAGCGGTGGGGGAGCTGTTTTTT.